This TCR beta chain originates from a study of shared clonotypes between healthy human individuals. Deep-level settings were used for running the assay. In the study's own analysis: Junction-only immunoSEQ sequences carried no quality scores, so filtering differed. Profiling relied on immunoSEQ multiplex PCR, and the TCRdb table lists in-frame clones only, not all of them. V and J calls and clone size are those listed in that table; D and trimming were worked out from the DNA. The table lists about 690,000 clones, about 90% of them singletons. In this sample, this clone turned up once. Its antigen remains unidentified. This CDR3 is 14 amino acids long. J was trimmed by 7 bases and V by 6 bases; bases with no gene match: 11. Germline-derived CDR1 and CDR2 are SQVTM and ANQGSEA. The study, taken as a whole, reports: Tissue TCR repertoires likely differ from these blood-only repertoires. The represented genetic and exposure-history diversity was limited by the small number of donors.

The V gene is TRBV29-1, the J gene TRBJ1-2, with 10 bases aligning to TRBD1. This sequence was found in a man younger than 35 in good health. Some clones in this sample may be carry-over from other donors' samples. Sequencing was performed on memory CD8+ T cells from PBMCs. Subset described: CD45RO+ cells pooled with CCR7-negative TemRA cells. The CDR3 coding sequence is TGCAGCGTCCGGACAGGGGGACTATCATCTGGCTACACCTTC. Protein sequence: CSVRTGGLSSGYTF. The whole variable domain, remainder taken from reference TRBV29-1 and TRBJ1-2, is SAVISQKPSRDICQRGTSLTIQCQVDSQVTMMFWYRQQPGQSLTLIATANQGSEATYESGFVIDKFPISRPNLTFSTLTVSNMSPEDSSIYLCSVRTGGLSSGYTFGSGTRLTVV.